This section outlines one T cell receptor (beta chain) sequence together with its context. The CDR3 consists of 13 residues. In germline, CDR1 is GTSNPN, CDR2 SVGIG (reference sequence). J was trimmed by 14 bases and V by 0 bases; bases with no gene match: 5. The data were taken from a study of blood T cell repertoires in COVID-19. Study details: Collection of acute and convalescent COVID-19 samples took place in the United States, Italy and Spain. Nucleic acid was either cDNA or gDNA, and it came from T cells, B-cell-depleted T cells, or PBMCs.

In the original analysis: Quantification of nucleated cells was approximated via reference gene primer amplification. Some clones are missing from TCRdb's copy, which holds only in-frame ones; the method was immunoSEQ multiplex PCR. The V and J calls and clone size come from that table; D and trimming were worked out from the DNA. The repertoire holds 120,000 or so clones, with 88% as singletons. The gene calls are TRBV30 and TRBJ2-1; 12 bases fit TRBD2. The receptor comes from a human donor in a cohort sampled during active COVID-19. The sample was peripheral blood. The CDR3 DNA reads as TGTGCCTGGAGTGTCGCTAGCGGGGGGGCGAAGTTCTTC. This codes for CAWSVASGGAKFF.